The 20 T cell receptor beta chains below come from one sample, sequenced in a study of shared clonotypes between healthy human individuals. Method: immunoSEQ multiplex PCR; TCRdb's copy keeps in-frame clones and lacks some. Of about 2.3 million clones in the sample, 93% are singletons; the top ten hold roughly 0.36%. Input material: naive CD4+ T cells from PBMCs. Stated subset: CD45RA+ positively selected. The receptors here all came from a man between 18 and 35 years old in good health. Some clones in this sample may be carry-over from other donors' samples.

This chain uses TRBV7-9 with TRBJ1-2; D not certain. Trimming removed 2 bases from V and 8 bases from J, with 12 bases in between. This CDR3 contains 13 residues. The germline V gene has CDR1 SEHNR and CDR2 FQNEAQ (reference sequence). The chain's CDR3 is CASSLRVAGGYTF. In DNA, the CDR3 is TGTGCCAGCAGCTTACGCGTTGCGGGAGGCTACACCTTC. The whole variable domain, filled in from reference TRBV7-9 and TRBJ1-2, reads DTGVSQNPRHKITKRGQNVTFRCDPISEHNRLYWYRQTLGQGPEFLTYFQNEAQLEKSRLLSDRFSAERPKGSFSTLEIQRTEQGDSAMYLCASSLRVAGGYTFGSGTRLTVV.

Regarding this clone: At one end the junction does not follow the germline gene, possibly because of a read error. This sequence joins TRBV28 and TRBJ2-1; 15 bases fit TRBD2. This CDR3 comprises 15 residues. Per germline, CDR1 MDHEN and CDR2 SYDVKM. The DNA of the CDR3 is TGTGCCAGCAGCCTTACGGGACTAGCGGGAGGAGGGGTAATCTTC. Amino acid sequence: CASSLTGLAGGGVIF.

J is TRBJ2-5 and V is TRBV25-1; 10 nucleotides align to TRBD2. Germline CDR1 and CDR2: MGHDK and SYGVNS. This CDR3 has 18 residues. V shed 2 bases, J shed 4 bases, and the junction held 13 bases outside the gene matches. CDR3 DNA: TGTGCCAGCAGTGAACTCCGATCTAGCGGGAGTATGTTAGAGACCCAGTACTTC. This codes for CASSELRSSGSMLETQYF.

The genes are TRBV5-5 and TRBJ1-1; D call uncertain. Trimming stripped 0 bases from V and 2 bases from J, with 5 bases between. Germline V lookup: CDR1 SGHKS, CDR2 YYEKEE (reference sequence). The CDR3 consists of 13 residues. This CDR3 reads CASSLGVNTEAFF. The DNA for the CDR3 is TGTGCCAGCAGCTTGGGGGTAAACACTGAAGCTTTCTTT.

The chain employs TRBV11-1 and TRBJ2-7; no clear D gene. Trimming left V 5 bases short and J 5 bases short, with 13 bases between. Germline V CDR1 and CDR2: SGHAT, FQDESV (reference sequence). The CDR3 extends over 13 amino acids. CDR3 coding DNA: TGTGCCAGCAGCCACGGTCCGTCTCACGAGCAGTACTTC. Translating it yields CASSHGPSHEQYF.

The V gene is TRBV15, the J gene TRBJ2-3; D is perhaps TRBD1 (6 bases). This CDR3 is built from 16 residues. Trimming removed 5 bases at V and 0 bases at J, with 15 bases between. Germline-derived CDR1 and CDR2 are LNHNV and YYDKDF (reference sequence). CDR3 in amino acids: CATSRDRTASTDTQYF. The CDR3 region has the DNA TGTGCCACCAGCCGCGACAGGACAGCTAGCACAGATACGCAGTATTTT.

CDR3 amino acids: CASSFTTGGIDGYTF. The CDR3 nucleotides read TGTGCCAGCAGCTTCACGACAGGGGGCATCGATGGCTACACCTTC. The gene calls are TRBV7-3 and TRBJ1-2, with 10 bases identical to TRBD1. The CDR3 covers 15 residues. V trimming: 3 bases; J trimming: 6 bases; junction bases outside the gene matches: 7. The germline CDR1 and CDR2 sequences are SGHTA and FQGTGA. The complete variable domain, with remaining parts taken from reference TRBV7-3 and TRBJ1-2, reads GAGVSQTPSNKVTEKGKYVELRCDPISGHTALYWYRQSLGQGPEFLIYFQGTGAADDSGLPNDRFFAVRPEGSVSTLKIQRTERGDSAVYLCASSFTTGGIDGYTFGSGTRLTVV.

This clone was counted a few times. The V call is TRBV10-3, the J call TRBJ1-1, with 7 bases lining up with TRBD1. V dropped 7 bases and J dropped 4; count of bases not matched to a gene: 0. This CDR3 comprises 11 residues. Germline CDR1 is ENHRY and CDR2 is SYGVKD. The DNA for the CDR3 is TGTGCCATCACAGGGGGCACTGAAGCTTTCTTT. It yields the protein CAITGGTEAFF.

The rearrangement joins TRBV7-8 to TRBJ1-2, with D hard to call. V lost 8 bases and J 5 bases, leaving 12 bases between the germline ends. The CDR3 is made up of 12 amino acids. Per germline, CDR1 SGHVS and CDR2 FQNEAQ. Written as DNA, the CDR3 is TGTGCCAGCGCAGAAACTTCATATGGCTACACCTTC. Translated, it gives CASAETSYGYTF.

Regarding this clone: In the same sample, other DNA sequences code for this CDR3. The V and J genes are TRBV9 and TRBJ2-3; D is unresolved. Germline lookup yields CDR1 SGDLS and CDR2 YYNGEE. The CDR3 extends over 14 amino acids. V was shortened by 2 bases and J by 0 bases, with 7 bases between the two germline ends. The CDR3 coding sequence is TGTGCCAGCAGCGTGTTGGCCAGCACAGATACGCAGTATTTT. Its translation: CASSVLASTDTQYF.

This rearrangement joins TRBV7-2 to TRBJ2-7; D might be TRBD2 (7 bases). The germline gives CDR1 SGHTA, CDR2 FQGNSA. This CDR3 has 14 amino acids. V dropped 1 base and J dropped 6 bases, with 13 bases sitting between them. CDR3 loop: CASSLEGGQFEQYF. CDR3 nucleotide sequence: TGTGCCAGCAGCTTAGAGGGGGGGCAGTTCGAGCAGTACTTC.

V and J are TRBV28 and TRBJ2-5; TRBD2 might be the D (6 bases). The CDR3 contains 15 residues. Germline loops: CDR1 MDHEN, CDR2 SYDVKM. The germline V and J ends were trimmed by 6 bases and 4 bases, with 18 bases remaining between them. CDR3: CASRPVAVGAETQYF. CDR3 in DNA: TGTGCCAGCAGGCCGGTAGCGGTGGGAGCAGAGACCCAGTACTTC.

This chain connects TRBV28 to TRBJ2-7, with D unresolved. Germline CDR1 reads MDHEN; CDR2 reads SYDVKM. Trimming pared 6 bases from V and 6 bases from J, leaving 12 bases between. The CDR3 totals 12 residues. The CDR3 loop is CASRPSPGEQYF. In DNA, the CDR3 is TGTGCCAGCAGGCCCTCCCCCGGCGAGCAGTACTTC.

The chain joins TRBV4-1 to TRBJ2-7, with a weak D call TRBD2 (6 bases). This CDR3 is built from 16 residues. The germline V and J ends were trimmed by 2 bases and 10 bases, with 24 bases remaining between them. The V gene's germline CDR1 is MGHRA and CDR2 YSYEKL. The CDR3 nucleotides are TGCGCCAGCAGCCAATACCTCCGGGACTCGGAGTTTCGTCAGTACTTC. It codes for CASSQYLRDSEFRQYF.

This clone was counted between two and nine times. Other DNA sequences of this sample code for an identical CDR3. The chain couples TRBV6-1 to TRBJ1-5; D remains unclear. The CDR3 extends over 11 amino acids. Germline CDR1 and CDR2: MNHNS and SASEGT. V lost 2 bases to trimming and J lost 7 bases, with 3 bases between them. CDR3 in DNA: TGTGCCAGCAGTGAACGGCAGCCCCAGCATTTT. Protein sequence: CASSERQPQHF.

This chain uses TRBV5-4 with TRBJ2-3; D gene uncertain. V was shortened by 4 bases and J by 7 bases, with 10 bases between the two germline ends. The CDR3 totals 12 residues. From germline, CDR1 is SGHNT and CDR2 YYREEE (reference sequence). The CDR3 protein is CASSLVRNTQYF. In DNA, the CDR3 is TGTGCCAGCAGCCTGGTACGAAATACGCAGTATTTT.

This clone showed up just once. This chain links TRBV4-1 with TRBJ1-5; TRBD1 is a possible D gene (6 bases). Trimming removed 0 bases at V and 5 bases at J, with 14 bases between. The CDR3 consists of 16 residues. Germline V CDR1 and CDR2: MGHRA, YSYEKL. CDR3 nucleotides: TGCGCCAGCAGCCAAGAGGGGACACCTAGTTATCAGCCCCAGCATTTT. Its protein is CASSQEGTPSYQPQHF.

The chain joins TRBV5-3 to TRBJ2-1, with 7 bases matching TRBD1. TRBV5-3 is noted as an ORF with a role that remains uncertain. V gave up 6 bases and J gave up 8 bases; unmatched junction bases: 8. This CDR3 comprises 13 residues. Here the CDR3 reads CARNKQGWHEQFF. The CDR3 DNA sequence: TGTGCCAGAAATAAACAGGGGTGGCATGAGCAGTTCTTC.

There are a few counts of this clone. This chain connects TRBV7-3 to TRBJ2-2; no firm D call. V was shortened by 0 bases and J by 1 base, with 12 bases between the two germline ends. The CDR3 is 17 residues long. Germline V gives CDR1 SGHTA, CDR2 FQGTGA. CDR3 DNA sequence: TGTGCCAGCAGCTTAACGTCATCCAGACTGAACACCGGGGAGCTGTTTTTT. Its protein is CASSLTSSRLNTGELFF.

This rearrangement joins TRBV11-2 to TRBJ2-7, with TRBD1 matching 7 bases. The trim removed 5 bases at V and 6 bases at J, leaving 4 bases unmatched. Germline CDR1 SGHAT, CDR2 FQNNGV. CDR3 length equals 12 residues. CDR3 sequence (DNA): TGTGCCAGCAGCGTAGCAGGGGGCGAGCAGTACTTC. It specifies CASSVAGGEQYF. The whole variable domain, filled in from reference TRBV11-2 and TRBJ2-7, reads EAGVAQSPRYKIIEKRQSVAFWCNPISGHATLYWYQQILGQGPKLLIQFQNNGVVDDSQLPKDRFSAERLKGVDSTLKIQPAKLEDSAVYLCASSVAGGEQYFGPGTRLTVT.